Each of the 25 T cell receptor beta chains below was sequenced from the same sample in a study of immune evolution from preneoplasia to lung adenocarcinoma. TCRdb's table, derived via immunoSEQ multiplex PCR, lists solely in-frame clones and lacks some. The data contain 30,000 to 45,000 clones, 60% to 75% of them singletons. Sequenced input: FFPE invasive lung adenocarcinoma tissue. Receptors were obtained from a person aged 60 to 70 with lung adenocarcinoma.

The rearrangement links TRBV6-5 to TRBJ1-1; the match to TRBD1 covers 7 bases. This CDR3 has 15 residues. Per germline, CDR1 MNHEY and CDR2 SVGAGI. After removal of 0 bases from V and 9 bases from J, the junction contained 10 bases not matched to a gene. The CDR3 loop reads CASSYSYLGQYKAFF. The CDR3 coding sequence is TGTGCCAGCAGTTACTCGTACCTGGGACAGTACAAAGCTTTCTTT.

This clone is labeled medium-sized. J is TRBJ1-1 and V is TRBV27; D call uncertain. In germline, CDR1 is MNHEY, CDR2 SMNVEV (reference sequence). The CDR3 extends over 11 amino acids. V was pared by 6 bases and J by 1 base, with 3 bases between. CDR3 in amino acids: CASRRNTEAFF. In nucleotides, the CDR3 is TGTGCCAGCAGGAGGAACACTGAAGCTTTCTTT.

The chain links TRBV6-5 to TRBJ1-2; TRBD1 is a possible D gene (5 bases). CDR3 size: 13 residues. Germline lookup yields CDR1 MNHEY and CDR2 SVGAGI. The V end lost 5 bases, the J end lost 4 bases, and 11 bases lay between the germline ends. The CDR3 DNA is TGTGCCAGCAGTCCCAGGGAGGTCTATGGCTACACCTTC. Translating gives CASSPREVYGYTF.

In its sample, this clone was seen a few times. The chain combines TRBV2 with TRBJ2-3, with D unclear. Trimming shortened V by 6 bases and J by 2 bases, and 6 bases separated the two germline ends. This CDR3 has 12 residues. Germline assignment: CDR1 SNHLY and CDR2 FYNNEI. CDR3 nucleotides: TGTGCCAGCAGGGGTTACACAGATACGCAGTATTTT. Translation gives CASRGYTDTQYF. Full variable domain (missing parts from reference TRBV2 and TRBJ2-3): EPEVTQTPSHQVTQMGQEVILRCVPISNHLYFYWYRQILGQKVEFLVSFYNNEISEKSEIFDDQFSVERPDGSNFTLKIRSTKLEDSAMYFCASRGYTDTQYFGPGTRLTVL.

Remarks on this clone: At the DNA level, this CDR3 is encoded by other sequences in the same sample as well. The rearrangement uses TRBV30 and TRBJ2-7; D is possibly TRBD1 (5 bases). V lost 0 bases, J lost 3 bases, and 6 bases lay in between. The CDR3 runs 12 residues. The germline gives CDR1 GTSNPN, CDR2 SVGIG (reference sequence). In nucleotides, the CDR3 is TGTGCCTGGAGTGTGCAGGGCTACGAGCAGTACTTC. It translates to CAWSVQGYEQYF.

The chain uses TRBV9 and TRBJ2-1; the D call may be TRBD1 or TRBD2 (5 bases each). The CDR3 extends over 15 amino acids. CDR1 and CDR2 from the germline V gene are SGDLS and YYNGEE. V was shortened by 0 bases and J by 10 bases, with 17 bases between the two germline ends. The CDR3 coding sequence is TGTGCCAGCAGCGTAGGGGACCCGAAACCATCCGAGCAGTTCTTC. Its translation: CASSVGDPKPSEQFF. Variable domain in full (rest from reference TRBV9 and TRBJ2-1): DSGVTQTPKHLITATGQRVTLRCSPRSGDLSVYWYQQSLDQGLQFLIQYYNGEERAKGNILERFSAQQFPDLHSELNLSSLELGDSALYFCASSVGDPKPSEQFFGPGTRLTVL.

CDR3 amino acids: CSVGTSASQVDEQFF. As DNA, the CDR3 is TGCAGCGTAGGGACTAGCGCCTCCCAAGTGGATGAGCAGTTCTTC. The chain is built from TRBV29-1 and TRBJ2-1; TRBD2 matches at 10 bases. CDR3 size: 15 residues. Trimming cost V 6 bases and J 8 bases; bases outside gene matches: 13. Germline lookup yields CDR1 SQVTM and CDR2 ANQGSEA.

The chain recombines TRBV10-3 with TRBJ2-3; TRBD2 aligns across 8 bases. After removal of 7 bases from V and 3 bases from J, the junction contained 6 bases not matched to a gene. Germline assignment: CDR1 ENHRY and CDR2 SYGVKD. The CDR3 length is 14 residues. The chain's CDR3 is CAIMKERETDTQYF. The CDR3 DNA follows: TGTGCCATCATGAAGGAGCGGGAGACAGATACGCAGTATTTT.

The rearrangement links TRBV5-5 to TRBJ2-2, with D maybe TRBD1 (6 bases). The CDR3 runs 15 residues. Trimming left V 1 base short and J 4 bases short, with 11 bases between. Per the germline V gene, CDR1 is SGHKS and CDR2 is YYEKEE (reference sequence). CDR3 residues: CASSLNRVGTGELFF. In DNA form, the CDR3 reads TGTGCCAGCAGCTTGAACAGGGTGGGCACCGGGGAGCTGTTTTTT.

In this sample, this clone turned up a few times. This chain joins TRBV2 and TRBJ2-5, with D tentatively TRBD2 (6 bases). V was pared by 8 bases and J by 5 bases, with 15 bases between. Germline-derived CDR1 and CDR2 are SNHLY and FYNNEI. This CDR3 is built from 13 residues. The DNA of the CDR3 is TGTGCCAGCTTTACGGATGCGGGGGAGACCCAGTACTTC. Translated: CASFTDAGETQYF.

The chain links TRBV7-8 to TRBJ2-1; 7 bases match TRBD1. Germline CDR1 reads SGHVS; CDR2 reads FQNEAQ. The CDR3 totals 14 residues. Germline trimming cut 4 bases from V and 9 bases from J; bases unmatched to any gene: 9. CDR3 DNA sequence: TGTGCCAGCAGCTCGACAGGGATCCGGGGTGAGCAGTTCTTC. Protein: CASSSTGIRGEQFF.

The J gene is TRBJ2-2, the V gene TRBV27; 11 bases agree with TRBD2. V was pared by 6 bases and J by 7 bases, with 10 bases of the junction left unmatched. The CDR3 is made up of 16 amino acids. CDR1 is MNHEY, CDR2 SMNVEV, per germline (reference sequence). The CDR3, as DNA: TGTGCCAGCAGAAACTTAGCGGGAGGGCTTGGCGGGGAGCTGTTTTTT. This gives the protein CASRNLAGGLGGELFF.

This clone was found a few times. The chain recombines TRBV6-5 with TRBJ1-2; D is possibly TRBD1 (6 bases). CDR3 length equals 14 residues. Between the trimmed V and J ends, which lost 8 bases and 1 base, there was a span of 14 bases. Germline assignment: CDR1 MNHEY and CDR2 SVGAGI. CDR3 nucleotide sequence: TGTGCCAGCGGGGGGGCCCTACTTAACTATGGCTACACCTTC. As protein: CASGGALLNYGYTF.

V usage is TRBV27 and J usage is TRBJ2-5; D gene ambiguous. V lost 4 bases to trimming and J lost 4 bases, with 13 bases between them. The germline V gene encodes CDR1 MNHEY and CDR2 SMNVEV (reference sequence). CDR3 length: 14 amino acids. The CDR3 loop is CASSSGQLVETQYF. DNA for the CDR3: TGTGCCAGCAGTTCTGGGCAGTTGGTAGAGACCCAGTACTTC.

The V gene is TRBV4-2, the J gene TRBJ2-2; 11 bases line up with TRBD2. Germline V gives CDR1 LGHNA, CDR2 YNFKEQ. This CDR3 has 15 amino acids. With V trimmed by 0 bases and J by 6 bases, 0 bases remained unmatched. In DNA, the CDR3 is TGTGCCAGCAGCCAAGAACTAGCGGGAGCCGGGGAGCTGTTTTTT. Translated: CASSQELAGAGELFF.

CDR3: CAWSYRRNSYEQYF. The CDR3 DNA follows: TGTGCCTGGAGCTACCGGAGGAACTCCTACGAGCAGTACTTC. This chain connects TRBV30 to TRBJ2-7; TRBD2 might be the D (5 bases). There are 14 residues in the CDR3. V was trimmed by 3 bases and J by 0 bases, leaving 12 bases between them. The germline gives CDR1 GTSNPN, CDR2 SVGIG (reference sequence).

The V and J genes are TRBV7-2 and TRBJ2-2; 9 positions match TRBD2. The V segment lost 2 bases and the J segment 6 bases; nucleotides outside the gene matches: 4. CDR3 size: 15 residues. CDR1 and CDR2 from the germline V gene are SGHTA and FQGNSA. CDR3 DNA sequence: TGTGCCAGCAGCTTAATAGCGGGAGTTTCCGGGGAGCTGTTTTTT. Its translation is CASSLIAGVSGELFF.

The chain recombines TRBV28 with TRBJ1-3, with 10 bases identical to TRBD1. The CDR3 has 16 amino acids. Germline loops: CDR1 MDHEN, CDR2 SYDVKM. V shed 10 bases and J 6 bases; nucleotides not matched to a gene: 15. The CDR3 DNA follows: TGTGCCACCCAATCCTATCACGGGACAGGGGTAAACACCATATATTTT. It encodes CATQSYHGTGVNTIYF.

The chain uses TRBV4-2 and TRBJ1-1; perhaps TRBD1 as D (6 bases). The CDR3 totals 15 residues. V was trimmed by 6 bases and J by 3 bases, leaving 17 bases between them. CDR1 and CDR2 from the germline V gene are LGHNA and YNFKEQ. The CDR3 here is CASRRGGSGDTEAFF. In nucleotides, the CDR3 is TGTGCCAGCAGACGAGGGGGAAGTGGGGACACTGAAGCTTTCTTT.

The chain combines TRBV30 with TRBJ2-7; the match to TRBD2 covers 10 bases. Germline CDR1 reads GTSNPN; CDR2 reads SVGIG (reference sequence). The CDR3 consists of 18 residues. V trimming: 0 bases; J trimming: 5 bases; junction bases outside the gene matches: 16. DNA for the CDR3: TGTGCCTGGAGTGTTCAGGTCCCCGCTAGCGGGAGATCCCACGAGCAGTACTTC. Encoded protein: CAWSVQVPASGRSHEQYF.

The rearrangement uses TRBV5-6 and TRBJ1-2; possibly TRBD1 for D (6 bases). Between the trimmed V and J ends, which lost 3 bases and 9 bases, there was a span of 18 bases. The CDR3 covers 14 residues. Germline CDR1 and CDR2: SGHDT and YYEEEE. The CDR3 bases are TGTGCCAGCAGCTCGCAACAGGGAGGCTGGAGCTACACCTTC. This gives the protein CASSSQQGGWSYTF.

The CDR3 protein is CASSPDSFNQPQHF. CDR3 nucleotides: TGTGCCAGCAGCCCCGACAGCTTCAATCAGCCCCAGCATTTT. The genes are TRBV6-1 and TRBJ1-5; a weak D match, TRBD1 (5 bases). V lost 6 bases, J lost 3 bases, and 12 bases lay in between. Germline V gene data show CDR1 as MNHNS and CDR2 as SASEGT. The CDR3 is made up of 14 amino acids.

Only a few counts were recorded for this clone. The rearrangement uses TRBV18 and TRBJ2-7; D remains unclear. This CDR3 has 12 residues. V was clipped by 3 bases and J by 5 bases, with 8 bases between them. Looked up from germline, CDR1 is KGHSH and CDR2 is LQKENI. The CDR3 DNA follows: TGTGCCAGCTCACCTTCCGCTGACGAGCAGTACTTC. Protein product: CASSPSADEQYF.

This sequence joins TRBV7-9 and TRBJ1-2; 12 bases align to TRBD1. The germline V gene encodes CDR1 SEHNR and CDR2 FQNEAQ (reference sequence). J gave up 8 bases and V 4 bases, and 8 bases lay outside the gene matches. The CDR3 length is 15 residues. CDR3 coding DNA: TGTGCCAGCAGCTCCCCGGGACAGGGGGCGCGGGGCTACACCTTC. As protein: CASSSPGQGARGYTF. The entire variable domain, with the rest obtained from reference TRBV7-9 and TRBJ1-2, is as follows: DTGVSQNPRHKITKRGQNVTFRCDPISEHNRLYWYRQTLGQGPEFLTYFQNEAQLEKSRLLSDRFSAERPKGSFSTLEIQRTEQGDSAMYLCASSSPGQGARGYTFGSGTRLTVV.

The chain carries TRBV28 and TRBJ2-5, with 11 bases that match TRBD2. The V segment lost 2 bases and the J segment 0 bases; nucleotides outside the gene matches: 8. Germline CDR1 is MDHEN and CDR2 is SYDVKM. The CDR3 is 18 amino acids. As DNA, the CDR3 is TGTGCCAGCAGTTTACCCGGGACTAGCGGTTGGGACCAAGAGACCCAGTACTTC. Its protein product is CASSLPGTSGWDQETQYF.